A single TCR beta chain is shown here with its context. No antigen is known for it. Corrective heart surgery yielded resections, and these provided the thymus tissue. This sample was included in a study of human thymus T cells. General study results and limits: Related research has reported that thymic repertoires overlap highly among unrelated individuals. Gene usage for V and J segments appeared biased in thymic and blood repertoires.

Assay used: immunoSEQ multiplex PCR; TCRdb lists only in-frame clones, some missing. Of fewer than 85,000 clones listed, 95% are singletons. There are 17 residues in the CDR3. The V end lost 0 bases, the J end lost 1 base, and 13 bases lay between the germline ends. Germline CDR1 is LNHNV and CDR2 is YYDKDF (reference sequence). Sample: thymus tissue. The chain carries TRBV15 and TRBJ2-4, with D perhaps TRBD1 (6 bases). The clonotype was recovered from a girl less than two years old with a congenital heart defect but otherwise immunologically healthy. The CDR3 is CATSRDPKTGAKNIQYF. The CDR3 region has the DNA TGTGCCACCAGCAGAGACCCGAAAACAGGGGCCAAAAACATTCAGTACTTC.